Listed here is a single T cell receptor beta chain. Its antigen is as yet unknown. The entry originates in a study of graft-versus-host responses after intestinal transplantation. As for the study in general: Each of the recipients got a multivisceral, liver-intestinal, or isolated intestinal transplant.

Findings and caveats of the study: Graft-donor T cell macrochimerism in patients accompanied high graft-versus-host to host-versus-graft clonal ratios in allografts.

Trimming cost V 2 bases and J 0 bases, with 11 bases left between them. The CDR3 is made up of 16 amino acids. Germline-derived CDR1 and CDR2 are MNHEY and SMNVEV (reference sequence). TCRdb's copy holds only in-frame clones and misses some; the assay was immunoSEQ multiplex PCR. This sample carries tens of thousands of clones, about 90% of them seen once, and the ten largest clones take roughly 2.5%. Sequencing was performed on unstimulated CD8+ T cells sorted from spleen or lymph node cells, taken before intestinal transplant. This receptor was obtained from a human donor who received an intestinal transplant. J is TRBJ2-1 and V is TRBV27, with D hard to call. As DNA, the CDR3 is TGTGCCAGCAGTTTAAAGAGCGTGAGCTCCTACAATGAGCAGTTCTTC. It encodes CASSLKSVSSYNEQFF.